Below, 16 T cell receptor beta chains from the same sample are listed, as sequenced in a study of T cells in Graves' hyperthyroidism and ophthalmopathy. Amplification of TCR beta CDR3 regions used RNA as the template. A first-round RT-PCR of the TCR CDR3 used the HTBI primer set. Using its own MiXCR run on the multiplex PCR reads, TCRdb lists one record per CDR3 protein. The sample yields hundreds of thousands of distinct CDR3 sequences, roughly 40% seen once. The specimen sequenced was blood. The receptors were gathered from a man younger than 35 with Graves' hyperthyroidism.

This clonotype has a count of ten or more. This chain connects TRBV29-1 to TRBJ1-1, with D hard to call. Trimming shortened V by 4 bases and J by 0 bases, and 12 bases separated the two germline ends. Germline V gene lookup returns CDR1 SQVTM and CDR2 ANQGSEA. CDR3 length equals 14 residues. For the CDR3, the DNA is TGCAGCGTTGTTCTTGGGAAAATGAACACTGAAGCTTTCTTT. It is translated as CSVVLGKMNTEAFF.

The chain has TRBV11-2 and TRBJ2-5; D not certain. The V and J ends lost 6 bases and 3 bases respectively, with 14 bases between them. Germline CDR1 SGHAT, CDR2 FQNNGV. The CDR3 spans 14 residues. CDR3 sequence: CASSFDVTKETQYF. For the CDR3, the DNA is TGTGCCAGCAGTTTTGACGTTACTAAAGAGACCCAGTACTTC. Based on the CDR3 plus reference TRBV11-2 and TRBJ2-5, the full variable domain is EAGVAQSPRYKIIEKRQSVAFWCNPISGHATLYWYQQILGQGPKLLIQFQNNGVVDDSQLPKDRFSAERLKGVDSTLKIQPAKLEDSAVYLCASSFDVTKETQYFGPGTRLLVL.

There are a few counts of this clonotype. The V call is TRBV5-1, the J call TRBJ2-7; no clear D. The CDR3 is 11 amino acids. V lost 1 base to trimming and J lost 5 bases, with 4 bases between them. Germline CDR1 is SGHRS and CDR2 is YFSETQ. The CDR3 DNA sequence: TGCGCCAGCAGCTTGTATCACGAGCAGTACTTC. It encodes CASSLYHEQYF. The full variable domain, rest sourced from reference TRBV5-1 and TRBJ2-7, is KAGVTQTPRYLIKTRGQQVTLSCSPISGHRSVSWYQQTPGQGLQFLFEYFSETQRNKGNFPGRFSGRQFSNSRSEMNVSTLELGDSALYLCASSLYHEQYFGPGTRLTVT.

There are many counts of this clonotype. The DNA for the CDR3 is TGTGCCAGCAGCTTAGCCCGGGACGGCGTTTTCGAGACCCAGTACTTC. Its translation: CASSLARDGVFETQYF. The rearrangement joins TRBV7-9 to TRBJ2-5; D may be TRBD1 or TRBD2 (5 bases each). The CDR3 has 16 residues. V lost 0 bases and J 5 bases, leaving 16 bases between the germline ends. In germline, CDR1 is SEHNR, CDR2 FQNEAQ (reference sequence).

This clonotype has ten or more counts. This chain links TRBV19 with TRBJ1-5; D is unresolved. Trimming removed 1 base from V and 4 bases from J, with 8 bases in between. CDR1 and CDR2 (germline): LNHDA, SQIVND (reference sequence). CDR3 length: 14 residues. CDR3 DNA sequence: TGTGCCAGTAGTATAGTGTCGGGAAATCAGCCCCAGCATTTT. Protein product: CASSIVSGNQPQHF.

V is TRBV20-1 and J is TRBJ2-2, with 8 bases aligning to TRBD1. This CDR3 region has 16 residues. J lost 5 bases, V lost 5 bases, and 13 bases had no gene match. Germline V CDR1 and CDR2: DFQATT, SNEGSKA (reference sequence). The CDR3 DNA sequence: TGCAGTGCTGCCAGGACAGGGCTGAGAGGAACCGGGGAGCTGTTTTTT. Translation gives CSAARTGLRGTGELFF.

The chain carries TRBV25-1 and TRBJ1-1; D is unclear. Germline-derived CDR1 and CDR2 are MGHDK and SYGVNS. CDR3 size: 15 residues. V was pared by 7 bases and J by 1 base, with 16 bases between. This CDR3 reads CASTDRWPKNTEAFF. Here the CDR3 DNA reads TGTGCCAGCACCGACCGTTGGCCGAAGAACACTGAAGCTTTCTTT.

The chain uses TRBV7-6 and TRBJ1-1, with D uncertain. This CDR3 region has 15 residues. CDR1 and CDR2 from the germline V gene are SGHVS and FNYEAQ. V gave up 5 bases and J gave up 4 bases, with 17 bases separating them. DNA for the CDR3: TGTGCCAGCAGCGCGACCGTCTTTAGCGGCACTGAAGCTTTCTTT. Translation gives CASSATVFSGTEAFF.

This chain's CDR3 is CASSLDAGFPDTQYF. As DNA, the CDR3 is TGTGCCAGCAGCTTAGACGCAGGGTTCCCGGATACGCAGTATTTT. V gene TRBV7-9 combines with J gene TRBJ2-3; D is possibly TRBD1 (5 bases). The V end was cut by 1 base, the J end by 6 bases, with 14 bases between. CDR1 is SEHNR, CDR2 FQNEAQ, per germline (reference sequence). This CDR3 comprises 15 residues.

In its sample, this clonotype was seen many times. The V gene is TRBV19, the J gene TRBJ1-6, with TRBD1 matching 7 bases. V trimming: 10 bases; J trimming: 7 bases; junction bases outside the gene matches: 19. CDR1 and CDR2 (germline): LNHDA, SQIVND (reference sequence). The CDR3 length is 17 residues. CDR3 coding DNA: TGTGCCACACGACAGGGACGCACGAGAGCTCGGAATTCACCCCTCCACTTT. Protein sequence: CATRQGRTRARNSPLHF.

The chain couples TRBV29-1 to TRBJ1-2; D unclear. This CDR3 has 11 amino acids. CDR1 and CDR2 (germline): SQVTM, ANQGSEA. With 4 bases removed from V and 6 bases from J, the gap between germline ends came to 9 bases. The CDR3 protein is CSVASGNGYTF. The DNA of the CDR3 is TGCAGCGTTGCTTCCGGGAATGGCTACACCTTC.

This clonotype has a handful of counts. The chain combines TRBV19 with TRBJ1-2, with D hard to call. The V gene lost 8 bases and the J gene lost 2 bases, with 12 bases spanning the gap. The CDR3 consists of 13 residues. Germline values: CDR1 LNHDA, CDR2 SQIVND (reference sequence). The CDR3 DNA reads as TGTGCCAGTGCGCGGCAGCTCAACTATGGCTACACCTTC. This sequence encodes CASARQLNYGYTF.

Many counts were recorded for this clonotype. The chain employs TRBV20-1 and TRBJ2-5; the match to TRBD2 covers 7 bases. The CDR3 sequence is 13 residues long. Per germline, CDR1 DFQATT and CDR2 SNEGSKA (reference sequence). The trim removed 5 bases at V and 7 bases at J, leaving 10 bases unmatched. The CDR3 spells CSAYPSGEGTQYF. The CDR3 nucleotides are TGCAGTGCTTATCCAAGCGGGGAGGGGACCCAGTACTTC.

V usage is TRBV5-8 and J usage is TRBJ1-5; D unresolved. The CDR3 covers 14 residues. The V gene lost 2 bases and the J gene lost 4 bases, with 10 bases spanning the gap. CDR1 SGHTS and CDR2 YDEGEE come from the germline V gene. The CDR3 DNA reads TGTGCCAGCAGCTTTCAACAGCTAAATCAGCCCCAGCATTTT. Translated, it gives CASSFQQLNQPQHF.

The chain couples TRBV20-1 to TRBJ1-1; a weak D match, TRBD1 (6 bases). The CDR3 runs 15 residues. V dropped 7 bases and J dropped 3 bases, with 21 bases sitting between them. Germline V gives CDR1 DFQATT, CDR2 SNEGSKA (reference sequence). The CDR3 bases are TGCAGTGAACGAGGGGGGCGACAGGACGACACTGAAGCTTTCTTT. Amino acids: CSERGGRQDDTEAFF.

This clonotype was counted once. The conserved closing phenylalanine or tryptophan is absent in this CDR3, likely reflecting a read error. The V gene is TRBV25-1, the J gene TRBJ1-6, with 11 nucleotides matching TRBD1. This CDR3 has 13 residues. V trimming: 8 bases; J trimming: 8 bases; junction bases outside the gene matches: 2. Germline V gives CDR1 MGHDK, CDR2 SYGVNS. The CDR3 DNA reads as TGTGCCAGCTGGGACAGGGGGGATTCACCCCTCCACCTT. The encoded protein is CASWDRGDSPLHL.